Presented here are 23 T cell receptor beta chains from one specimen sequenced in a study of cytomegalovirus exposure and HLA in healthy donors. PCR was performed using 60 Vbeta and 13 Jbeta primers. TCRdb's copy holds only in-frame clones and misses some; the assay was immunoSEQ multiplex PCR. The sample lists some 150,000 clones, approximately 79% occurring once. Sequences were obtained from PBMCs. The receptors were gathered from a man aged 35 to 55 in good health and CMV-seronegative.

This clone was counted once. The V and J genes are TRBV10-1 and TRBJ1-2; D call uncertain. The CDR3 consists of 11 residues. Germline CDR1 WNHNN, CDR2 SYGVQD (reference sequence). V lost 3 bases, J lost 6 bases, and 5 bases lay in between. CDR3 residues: CASSDGDGYTF. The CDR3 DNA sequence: TGCGCCAGCAGTGACGGGGATGGCTACACCTTC.

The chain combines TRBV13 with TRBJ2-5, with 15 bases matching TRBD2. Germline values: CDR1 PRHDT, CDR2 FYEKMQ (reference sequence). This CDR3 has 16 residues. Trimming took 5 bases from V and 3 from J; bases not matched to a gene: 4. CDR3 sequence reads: CASSIGLAGGEETQYF. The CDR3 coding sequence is TGTGCCAGCAGCATCGGACTAGCGGGGGGGGAAGAGACCCAGTACTTC.

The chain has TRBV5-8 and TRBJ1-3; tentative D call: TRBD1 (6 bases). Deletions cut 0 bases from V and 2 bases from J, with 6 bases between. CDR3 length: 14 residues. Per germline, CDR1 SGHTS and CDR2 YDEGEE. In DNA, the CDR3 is TGTGCCAGCAGCTTGGCAGGGGCTGGAAACACCATATATTTT. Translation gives CASSLAGAGNTIYF.

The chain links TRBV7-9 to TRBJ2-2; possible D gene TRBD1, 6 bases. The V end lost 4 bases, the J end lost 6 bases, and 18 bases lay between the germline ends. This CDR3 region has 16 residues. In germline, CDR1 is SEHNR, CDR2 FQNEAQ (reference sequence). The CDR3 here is CASSSPGVSRSGELFF. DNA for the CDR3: TGTGCCAGCAGCTCACCAGGGGTCAGCAGATCCGGGGAGCTGTTTTTT.

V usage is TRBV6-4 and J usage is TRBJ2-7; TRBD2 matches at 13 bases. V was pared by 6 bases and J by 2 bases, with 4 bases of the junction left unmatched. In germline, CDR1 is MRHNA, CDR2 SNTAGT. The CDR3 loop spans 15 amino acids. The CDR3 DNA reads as TGTGCCAGCAGCCTAACTAGCGGGGGGGCCTACGAGCAGTACTTC. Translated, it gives CASSLTSGGAYEQYF.

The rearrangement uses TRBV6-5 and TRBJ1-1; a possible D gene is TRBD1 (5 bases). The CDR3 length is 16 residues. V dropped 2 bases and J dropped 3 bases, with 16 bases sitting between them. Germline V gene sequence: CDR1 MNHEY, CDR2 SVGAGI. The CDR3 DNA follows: TGTGCCAGCAGTTACCTCTTCAGGGTTAGGGACACTGAAGCTTTCTTT. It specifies CASSYLFRVRDTEAFF.

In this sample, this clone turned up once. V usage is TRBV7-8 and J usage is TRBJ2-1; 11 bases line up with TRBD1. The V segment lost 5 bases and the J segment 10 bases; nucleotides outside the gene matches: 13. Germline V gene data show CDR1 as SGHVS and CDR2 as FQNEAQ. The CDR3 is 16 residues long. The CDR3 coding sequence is TGTGCCAGCAGCCTCCGGGACAGGGGGGCCCTCGGAGAGCAGTTCTTC. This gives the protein CASSLRDRGALGEQFF.

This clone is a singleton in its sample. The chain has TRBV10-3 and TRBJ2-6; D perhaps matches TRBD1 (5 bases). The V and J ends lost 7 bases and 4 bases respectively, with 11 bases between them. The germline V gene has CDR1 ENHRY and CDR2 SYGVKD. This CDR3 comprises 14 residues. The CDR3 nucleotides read TGTGCCATCATGAAGGGGCACGGGGCCAACGTCCTGACTTTC. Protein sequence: CAIMKGHGANVLTF.

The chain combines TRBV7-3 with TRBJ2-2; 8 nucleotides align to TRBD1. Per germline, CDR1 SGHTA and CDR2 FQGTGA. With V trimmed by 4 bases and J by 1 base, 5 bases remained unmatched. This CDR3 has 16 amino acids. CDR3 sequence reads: CASSSAGTGNTGELFF. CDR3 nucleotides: TGTGCCAGCAGCTCCGCCGGGACAGGGAACACCGGGGAGCTGTTTTTT. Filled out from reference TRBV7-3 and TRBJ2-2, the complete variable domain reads GAGVSQTPSNKVTEKGKYVELRCDPISGHTALYWYRQSLGQGPEFLIYFQGTGAADDSGLPNDRFFAVRPEGSVSTLKIQRTERGDSAVYLCASSSAGTGNTGELFFGEGSRLTVL.

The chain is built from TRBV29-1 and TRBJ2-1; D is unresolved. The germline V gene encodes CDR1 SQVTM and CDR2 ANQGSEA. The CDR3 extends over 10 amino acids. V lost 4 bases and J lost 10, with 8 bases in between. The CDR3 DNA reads TGCAGCGTTGGAGCTTACGAGCAGTTCTTC. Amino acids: CSVGAYEQFF.

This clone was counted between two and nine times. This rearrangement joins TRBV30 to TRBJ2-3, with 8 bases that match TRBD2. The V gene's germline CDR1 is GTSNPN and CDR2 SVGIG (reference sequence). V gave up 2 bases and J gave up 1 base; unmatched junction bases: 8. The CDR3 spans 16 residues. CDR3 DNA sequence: TGTGCCTGGAGTCCACGATTGCGGGGGGGCACAGATACGCAGTATTTT. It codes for CAWSPRLRGGTDTQYF.

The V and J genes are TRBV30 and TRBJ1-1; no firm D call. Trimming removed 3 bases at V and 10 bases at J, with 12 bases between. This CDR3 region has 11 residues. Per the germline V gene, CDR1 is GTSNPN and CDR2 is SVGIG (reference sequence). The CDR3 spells CAWRLGVRAFF. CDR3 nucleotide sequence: TGTGCCTGGAGGTTGGGAGTTAGAGCTTTCTTT.

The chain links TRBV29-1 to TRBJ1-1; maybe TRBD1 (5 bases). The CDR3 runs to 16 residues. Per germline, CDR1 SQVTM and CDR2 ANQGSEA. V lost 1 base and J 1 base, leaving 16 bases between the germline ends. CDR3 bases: TGCAGCGTTGAAGTAATAGGAAAGGGGTGGAACACTGAAGCTTTCTTT. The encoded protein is CSVEVIGKGWNTEAFF.

The CDR3 loop is CASSQTRGASYEQYF. The CDR3 nucleotides read TGTGCCAGCAGCCAGACCCGGGGGGCCTCCTACGAGCAGTACTTC. The chain links TRBV7-2 to TRBJ2-7; possible D gene TRBD2, 7 bases. The CDR3 length is 15 residues. V dropped 5 bases and J dropped 0 bases, with 14 bases sitting between them. CDR1 SGHTA and CDR2 FQGNSA come from the germline V gene.

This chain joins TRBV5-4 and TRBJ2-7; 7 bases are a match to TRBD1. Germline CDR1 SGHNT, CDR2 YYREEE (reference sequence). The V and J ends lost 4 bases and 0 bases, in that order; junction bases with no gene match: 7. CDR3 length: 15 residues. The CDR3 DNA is TGTGCCAGCAGCCTACGGACAGGTAACTCCTACGAGCAGTACTTC. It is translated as CASSLRTGNSYEQYF.

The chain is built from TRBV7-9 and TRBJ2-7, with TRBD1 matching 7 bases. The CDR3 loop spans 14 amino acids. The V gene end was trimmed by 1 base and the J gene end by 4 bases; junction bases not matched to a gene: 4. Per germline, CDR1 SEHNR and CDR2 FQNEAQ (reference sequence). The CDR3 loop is CASSLEGAGYEQYF. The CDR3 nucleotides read TGTGCCAGCAGCTTAGAGGGGGCAGGGTACGAGCAGTACTTC.

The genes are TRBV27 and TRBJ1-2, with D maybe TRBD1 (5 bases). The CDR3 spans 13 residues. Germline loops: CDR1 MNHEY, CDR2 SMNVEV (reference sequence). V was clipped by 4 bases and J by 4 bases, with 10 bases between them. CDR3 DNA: TGTGCCAGCAGTTATACCGGGGGCTATGGCTACACCTTC. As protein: CASSYTGGYGYTF.

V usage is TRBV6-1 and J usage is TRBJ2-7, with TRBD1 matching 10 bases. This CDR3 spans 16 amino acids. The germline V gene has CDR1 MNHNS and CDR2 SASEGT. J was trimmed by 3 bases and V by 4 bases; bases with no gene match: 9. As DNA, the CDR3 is TGTGCCAGCAGTGCACCGGGACAGGGGAATTTCTACGAGCAGTACTTC. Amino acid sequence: CASSAPGQGNFYEQYF.

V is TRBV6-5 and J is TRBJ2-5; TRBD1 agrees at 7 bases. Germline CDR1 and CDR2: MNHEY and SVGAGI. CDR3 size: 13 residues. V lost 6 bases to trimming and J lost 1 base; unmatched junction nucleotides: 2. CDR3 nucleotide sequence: TGTGCCAGCAGACAGGGGATCCAAGAGACCCAGTACTTC. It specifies CASRQGIQETQYF.

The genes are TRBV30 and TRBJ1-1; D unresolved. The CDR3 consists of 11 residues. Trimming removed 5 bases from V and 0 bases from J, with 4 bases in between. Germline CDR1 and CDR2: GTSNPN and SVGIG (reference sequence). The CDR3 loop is CAWAMNTEAFF. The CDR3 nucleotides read TGTGCCTGGGCGATGAACACTGAAGCTTTCTTT. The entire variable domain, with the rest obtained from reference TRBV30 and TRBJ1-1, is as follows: SQTIHQWPATLVQPVGSPLSLECTVEGTSNPNLYWYRQAAGRGLQLLFYSVGIGQISSEVPQNLSASRPQDRQFILSSKKLLLSDSGFYLCAWAMNTEAFFGQGTRLTVV.

Here the CDR3 reads CASSSPGDYEQYF. The CDR3 bases are TGTGCCAGCAGTTCCCCAGGGGACTACGAGCAGTACTTC. This rearrangement joins TRBV6-5 to TRBJ2-7; possibly TRBD1 for D (6 bases). The germline V gene encodes CDR1 MNHEY and CDR2 SVGAGI. V lost 4 bases and J lost 3, with 10 bases in between. The CDR3 sequence is 13 residues long.

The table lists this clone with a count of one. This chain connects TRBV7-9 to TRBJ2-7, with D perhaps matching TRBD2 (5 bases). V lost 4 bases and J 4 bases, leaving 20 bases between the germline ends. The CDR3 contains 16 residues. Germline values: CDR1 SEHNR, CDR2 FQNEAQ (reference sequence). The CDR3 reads CASSSRVLGSAYEQYF. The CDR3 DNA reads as TGTGCCAGCAGCTCACGAGTATTAGGTAGCGCGTACGAGCAGTACTTC.

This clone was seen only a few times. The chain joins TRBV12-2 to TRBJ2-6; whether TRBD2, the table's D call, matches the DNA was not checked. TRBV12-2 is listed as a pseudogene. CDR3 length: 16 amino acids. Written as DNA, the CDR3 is TGTGCAAGTCGCTTAGTGGGCGGGACTGGGGCCAACGTCCTGACTTTC. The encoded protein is CASRLVGGTGANVLTF.